This T cell receptor (beta chain) was captured in a study of blood T cell repertoires in COVID-19. TCRdb's copy holds only in-frame clones and misses some; the assay was immunoSEQ multiplex PCR. The repertoire holds approximately 350,000 clones, roughly four fifths seen once, with roughly 5.1% in the top ten. The study recruited people aged roughly 18 to 95 years across approximately 23 US areas. Two negative PCRs, clearance, or symptom resolution were required of recovered Cohort 3 donors. CDR3 length: 12 amino acids. Germline CDR1 and CDR2: SGHDN and FVKESK. Trimming shortened V by 4 bases and J by 4 bases, and 7 bases separated the two germline ends.

The specimen was PBMCs or T cells enriched from blood (not recorded which). The clonotype was recovered from a woman aged 45-65 years who had recovered from COVID-19. The genes are TRBV14 and TRBJ1-2; D is undetermined. In DNA form, the CDR3 reads TGTGCCAGCAGCCGCGAAGCCTATGGCTACACCTTC. Its translation is CASSREAYGYTF.